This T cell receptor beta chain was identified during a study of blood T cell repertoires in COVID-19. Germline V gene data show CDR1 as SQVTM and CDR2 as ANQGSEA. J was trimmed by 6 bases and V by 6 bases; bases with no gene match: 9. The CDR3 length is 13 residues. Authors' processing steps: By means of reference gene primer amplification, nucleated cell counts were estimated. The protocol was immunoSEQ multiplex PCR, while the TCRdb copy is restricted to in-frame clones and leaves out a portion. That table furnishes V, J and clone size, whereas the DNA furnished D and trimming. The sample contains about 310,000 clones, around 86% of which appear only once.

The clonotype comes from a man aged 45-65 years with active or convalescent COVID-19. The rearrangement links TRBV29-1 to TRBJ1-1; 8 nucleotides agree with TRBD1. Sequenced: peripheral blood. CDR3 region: CSVNQGQGAEAFF. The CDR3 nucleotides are TGCAGCGTCAATCAAGGACAGGGCGCTGAAGCTTTCTTT.